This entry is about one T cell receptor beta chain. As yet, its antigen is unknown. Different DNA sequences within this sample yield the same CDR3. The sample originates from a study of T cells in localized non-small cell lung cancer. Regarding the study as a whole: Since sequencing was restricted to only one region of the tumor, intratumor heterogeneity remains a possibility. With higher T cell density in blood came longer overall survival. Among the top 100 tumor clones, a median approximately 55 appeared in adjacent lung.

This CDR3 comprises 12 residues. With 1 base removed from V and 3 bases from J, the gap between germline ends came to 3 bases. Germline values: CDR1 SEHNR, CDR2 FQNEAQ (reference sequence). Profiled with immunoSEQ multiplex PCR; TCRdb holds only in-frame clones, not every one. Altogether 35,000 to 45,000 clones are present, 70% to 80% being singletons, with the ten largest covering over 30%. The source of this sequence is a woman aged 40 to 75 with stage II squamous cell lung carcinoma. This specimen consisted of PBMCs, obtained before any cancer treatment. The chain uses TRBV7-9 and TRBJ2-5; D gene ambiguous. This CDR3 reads CASSLGEETQYF. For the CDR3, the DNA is TGTGCCAGCAGCTTAGGTGAAGAGACCCAGTACTTC.